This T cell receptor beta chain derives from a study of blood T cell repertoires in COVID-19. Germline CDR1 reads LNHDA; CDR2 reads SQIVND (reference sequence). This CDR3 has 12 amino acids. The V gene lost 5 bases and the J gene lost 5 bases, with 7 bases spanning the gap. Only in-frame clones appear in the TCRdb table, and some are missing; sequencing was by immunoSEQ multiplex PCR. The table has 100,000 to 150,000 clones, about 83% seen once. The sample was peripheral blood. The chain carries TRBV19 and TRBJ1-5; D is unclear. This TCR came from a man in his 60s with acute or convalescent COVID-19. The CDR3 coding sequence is TGTGCCAGTAGTCCCTACGATCAGCCCCAGCATTTT. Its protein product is CASSPYDQPQHF.